This is a list of T cell receptor beta chains from one sample in a study of T-cell reconstitution after alpha-beta-depleted transplantation in children. TCRdb recomputed calls from the PCR reads with MiXCR, one row per CDR3 protein. The sample lists under 300,000 distinct CDR3 sequences, around 10% occurring once. The source was peripheral blood, collected 180 days after TCRalphabeta/CD19-depleted stem cell transplant. The source is a male patient between 2 and 15 years old who had a stem cell transplant for chronic granulomatous disease, so the T cells may come from the graft donor. Each CDR3 is given with its conserved first and last residue. D genes are given only for firm matches. Some rows have no size entry. The others give once, few or many, or a class for an expanded clone.

V	size	J	D	DNA	CDR3
TRBV12-3/TRBV12-4	many	TRBJ1-5	TRBD1	TGTGCCAGCAGTCCTAGACAGGGTTACCATCAGCCCCAGCATTTT	CASSPRQGYHQPQHF
TRBV27	many	TRBJ2-1	NA	TGTGCCAGCAGTTTAAACCCTAGTCTGCTCTACAATGAGCAGTTCTTC	CASSLNPSLLYNEQFF
TRBV24-1	many	TRBJ1-6	NA	TGTGCCGACCCGGTGGGAAGAGACAGTTCACCCCTCCACTTT	CADPVGRDSSPLHF
TRBV20-1	few	TRBJ2-7	TRBD1	TGCAGTGCACCCGGGACAGGGCACAATTTCTACGAGCAGTACTTC	CSAPGTGHNFYEQYF
TRBV12-3/TRBV12-4	few	TRBJ1-4	TRBD1	TGTGCCAGCAGCCCAGGAGACAGGGGGACTGAAAAACTGTTTTTT	CASSPGDRGTEKLFF
TRBV7-2	many	TRBJ2-1	NA	TGTGCCAGCAGCTTAGAGCCGGGCACCTACAATGAGCAGTTCTTC	CASSLEPGTYNEQFF
TRBV5-5	many	TRBJ2-7	NA	TGTGCCAGCAGCTTGGTCGTCAGCTCCTACGAGCAGTACTTC	CASSLVVSSYEQYF
TRBV5-1	many	TRBJ2-7	TRBD2	TGCGCCAGCAGCTTGTCTAGCGGGATCTACGAGCAGTACTTC	CASSLSSGIYEQYF
TRBV7-9	many	TRBJ2-1	TRBD1	TGTGCCAGCAGCTCAGGGGGCTCTCAGTTCTTC	CASSSGGSQFF
TRBV12-3/TRBV12-4	many	TRBJ2-7	TRBD1	TGTGCCAGCAGTCCTCGACAGGGCTACGAGCAGTACTTC	CASSPRQGYEQYF
TRBV29-1	many	TRBJ2-3	NA	TGCAGCGTACAAGGGGCTAGGGACACAGATACGCAGTATTTT	CSVQGARDTDTQYF
TRBV30	NA	TRBJ2-1	TRBD2	TGTGCCTGGAGTGTACTCCTAGCGGGCTACAATGAGCAGTTCTTC	CAWSVLLAGYNEQFF
TRBV20-1	many	TRBJ2-4	TRBD2	TGCAGTGCTAGAGAGGGGGCGGGGGGAAGCAAAAACATTCAGTACTTC	CSAREGAGGSKNIQYF
TRBV20-1	many	TRBJ1-2	NA	TGCAGTGCTAGCATGACCGGCCCTGGGAGTAACTATGGCTACACCTTC	CSASMTGPGSNYGYTF
TRBV3-1	many	TRBJ2-3	TRBD2	TGTGCCAGCAGCCAACTAGCGGGAGGGGCTGATACGCAGTATTTT	CASSQLAGGADTQYF
TRBV5-6	many	TRBJ2-3	NA	TGTGCCAGCAGCTGCCCTCAGTATTTT	CASSCPQYF
TRBV7-8	many	TRBJ1-5	NA	TGTGCCAGCAGCGACCAGGACAGCCCTGGTGGGCCCCAGCATTTT	CASSDQDSPGGPQHF
TRBV20-1	many	TRBJ2-1	TRBD2	TGCAGTGCTAGAAAGGCTAGCGGGAGCTCCTACAATGAGCAGTTCTTC	CSARKASGSSYNEQFF
TRBV4-3	many	TRBJ2-3	NA	TGCGCCAGCAGCCAAGCTCCCACCTGGGGGTACCCAGATACGCAGTATTTT	CASSQAPTWGYPDTQYF
TRBV20-1	many	TRBJ1-5	NA	TGCAGTGCTAGAGAAACGGAGGGGCCCGGGTATCAGCCCCAGCATTTT	CSARETEGPGYQPQHF
TRBV11-1	many	TRBJ2-1	NA	TGTGCCAGCAGCTTAGAAAGAAGCGGCTCTGAGCAGTTCTTC	CASSLERSGSEQFF
TRBV6-2/TRBV6-3	many	TRBJ2-7	NA	TGTGCCAGCAGTTACCCGAGCAGAGGGGGGAACCGCTCCTACGAGCAGTACTTC	CASSYPSRGGNRSYEQYF
TRBV29-1	many	TRBJ2-2	TRBD2	TGCAGCGTTGGGGGCAGACGGGGGGTTGACGGGGAGCTGTTTTTT	CSVGGRRGVDGELFF
TRBV20-1	many	TRBJ2-3	NA	TGCAGTGCTCTGGACTATCAAAAAACCACAGATACGCAGTATTTT	CSALDYQKTTDTQYF
TRBV10-3	many	TRBJ2-7	NA	TGTGCCATCAGTGAGCCTGGCGAGCGGGTTGGCGAGCAGTACTTC	CAISEPGERVGEQYF
TRBV12-3/TRBV12-4	NA	TRBJ2-1	TRBD1	TGTGCCAGCAGTTTAGGGACAGGGAGTGATGAGCAGTTCTTC	CASSLGTGSDEQFF